This T cell receptor beta chain was recorded in a study of prognosis after radiotherapy for stage I lung cancer. Genomic DNA served as the source from which two-round multiplex PCR generated TCR beta CDR3 amplicons. The first round of PCR was done with primers that matched each TRBV and TRBJ gene. TCRdb analysed the multiplex PCR reads with MiXCR anew, one entry per CDR3 protein. The data show 31,000 or so distinct CDR3 sequences, around two fifths seen once. In regard to this clonotype: The conserved final phenylalanine or tryptophan is absent from the CDR3, which likely points to a read error.

The receptor was derived from a donor aged 50 or older with non-small cell lung cancer. The sample here was PBMCs, taken before or after stereotactic body radiation therapy (not recorded which).

CDR3 in amino acids: CAGTQGRGEGGYTL. CDR3 sequence (DNA): TGTGCCGGCACCCAGGGGAGAGGGGAAGGTGGCTACACCTTA. The J gene is TRBJ1-2, the V gene TRBV6-1; D possibly corresponds to TRBD1 (6 bases). V lost 11 bases, J lost 7 bases, and 23 bases lay in between. This CDR3 has 14 amino acids. Looked up from germline, CDR1 is MNHNS and CDR2 is SASEGT.